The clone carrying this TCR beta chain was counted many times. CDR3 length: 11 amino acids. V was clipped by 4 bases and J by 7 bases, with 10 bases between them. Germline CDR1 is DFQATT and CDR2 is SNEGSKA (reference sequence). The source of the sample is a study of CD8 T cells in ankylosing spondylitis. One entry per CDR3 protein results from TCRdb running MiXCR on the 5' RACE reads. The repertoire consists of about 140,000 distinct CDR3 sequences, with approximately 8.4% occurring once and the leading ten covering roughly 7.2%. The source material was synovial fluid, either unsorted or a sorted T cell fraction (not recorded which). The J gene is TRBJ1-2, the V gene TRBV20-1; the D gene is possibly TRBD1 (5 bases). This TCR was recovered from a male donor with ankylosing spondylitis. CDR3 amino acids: CSAKGFIGYTF. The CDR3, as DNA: TGCAGTGCTAAGGGGTTTATTGGCTACACCTTC.